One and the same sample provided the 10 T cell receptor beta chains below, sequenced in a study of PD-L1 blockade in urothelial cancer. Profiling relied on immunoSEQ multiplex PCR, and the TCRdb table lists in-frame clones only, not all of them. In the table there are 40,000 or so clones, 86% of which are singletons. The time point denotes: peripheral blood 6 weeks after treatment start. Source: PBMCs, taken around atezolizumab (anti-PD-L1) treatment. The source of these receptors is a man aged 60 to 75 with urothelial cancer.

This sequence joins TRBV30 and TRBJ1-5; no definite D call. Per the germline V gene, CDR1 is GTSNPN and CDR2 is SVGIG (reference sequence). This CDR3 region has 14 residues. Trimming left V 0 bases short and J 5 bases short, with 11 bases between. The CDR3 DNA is TGTGCCTGGAGTGTTTCGACGGAGTATCAGCCCCAGCATTTT. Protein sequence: CAWSVSTEYQPQHF. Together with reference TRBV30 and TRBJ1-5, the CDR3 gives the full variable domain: SQTIHQWPATLVQPVGSPLSLECTVEGTSNPNLYWYRQAAGRGLQLLFYSVGIGQISSEVPQNLSASRPQDRQFILSSKKLLLSDSGFYLCAWSVSTEYQPQHFGDGTRLSIL.

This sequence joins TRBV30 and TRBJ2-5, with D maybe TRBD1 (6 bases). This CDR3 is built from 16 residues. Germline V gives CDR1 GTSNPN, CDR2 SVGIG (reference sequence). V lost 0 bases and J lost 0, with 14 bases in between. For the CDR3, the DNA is TGTGCCTGGAGTGTAGGTACAGGGAGACACCAAGAGACCCAGTACTTC. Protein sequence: CAWSVGTGRHQETQYF.

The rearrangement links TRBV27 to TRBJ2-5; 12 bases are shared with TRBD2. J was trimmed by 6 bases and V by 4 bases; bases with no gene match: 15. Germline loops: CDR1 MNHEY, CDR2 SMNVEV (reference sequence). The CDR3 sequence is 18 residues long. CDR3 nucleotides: TGTGCCAGCAGTTACCTATCTGCGCTAGCGGGGGGGAAGAAGACCCAGTACTTC. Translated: CASSYLSALAGGKKTQYF.

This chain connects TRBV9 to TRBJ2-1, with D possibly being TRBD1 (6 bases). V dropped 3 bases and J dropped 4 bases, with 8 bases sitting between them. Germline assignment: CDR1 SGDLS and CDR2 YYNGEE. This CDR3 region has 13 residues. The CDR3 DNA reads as TGTGCCAGCAGCGGACAGGAATACAATGAGCAGTTCTTC. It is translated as CASSGQEYNEQFF.

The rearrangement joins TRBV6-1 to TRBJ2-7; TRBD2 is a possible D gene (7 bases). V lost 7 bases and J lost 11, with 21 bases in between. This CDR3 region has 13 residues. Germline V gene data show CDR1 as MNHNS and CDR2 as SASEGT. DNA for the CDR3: TGTGCCAGCACCAACGCGTTGGGGGGGCAGGAGTACTTC. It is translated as CASTNALGGQEYF.

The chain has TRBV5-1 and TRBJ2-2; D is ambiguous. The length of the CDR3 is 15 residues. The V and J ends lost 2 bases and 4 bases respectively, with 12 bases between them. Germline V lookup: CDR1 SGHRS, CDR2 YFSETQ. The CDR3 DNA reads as TGCGCCAGCAGCTTTTCGCAGACACCCACCGGGGAGCTGTTTTTT. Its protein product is CASSFSQTPTGELFF.

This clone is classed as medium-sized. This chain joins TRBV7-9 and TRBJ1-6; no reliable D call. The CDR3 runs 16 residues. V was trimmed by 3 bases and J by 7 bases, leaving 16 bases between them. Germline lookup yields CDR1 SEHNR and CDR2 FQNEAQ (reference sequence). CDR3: CASSFPDIGSNSPLHF. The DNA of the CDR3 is TGTGCCAGCAGCTTTCCCGATATCGGGAGCAATTCACCCCTCCACTTT.

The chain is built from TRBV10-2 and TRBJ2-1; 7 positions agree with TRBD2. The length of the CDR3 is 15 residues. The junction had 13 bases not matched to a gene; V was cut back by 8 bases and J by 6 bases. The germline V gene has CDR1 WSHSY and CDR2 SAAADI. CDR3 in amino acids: CASGGRASGLNEQFF. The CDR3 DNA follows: TGCGCCAGCGGGGGTAGGGCTAGCGGACTCAATGAGCAGTTCTTC.

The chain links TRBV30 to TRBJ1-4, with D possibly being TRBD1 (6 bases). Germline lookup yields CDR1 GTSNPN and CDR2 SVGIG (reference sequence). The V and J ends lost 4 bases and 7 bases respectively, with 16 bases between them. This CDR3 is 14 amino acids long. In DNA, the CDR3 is TGTGCCTGGACCAGGGGAGGGGGAACTGAAAAACTGTTTTTT. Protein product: CAWTRGGGTEKLFF.

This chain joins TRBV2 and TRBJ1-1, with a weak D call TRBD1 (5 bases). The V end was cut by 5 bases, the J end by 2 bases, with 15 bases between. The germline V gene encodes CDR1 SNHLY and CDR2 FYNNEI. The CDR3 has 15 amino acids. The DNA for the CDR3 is TGTGCCAGCAGTCCCCACGGAGGGGATAACACTGAAGCTTTCTTT. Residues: CASSPHGGDNTEAFF.